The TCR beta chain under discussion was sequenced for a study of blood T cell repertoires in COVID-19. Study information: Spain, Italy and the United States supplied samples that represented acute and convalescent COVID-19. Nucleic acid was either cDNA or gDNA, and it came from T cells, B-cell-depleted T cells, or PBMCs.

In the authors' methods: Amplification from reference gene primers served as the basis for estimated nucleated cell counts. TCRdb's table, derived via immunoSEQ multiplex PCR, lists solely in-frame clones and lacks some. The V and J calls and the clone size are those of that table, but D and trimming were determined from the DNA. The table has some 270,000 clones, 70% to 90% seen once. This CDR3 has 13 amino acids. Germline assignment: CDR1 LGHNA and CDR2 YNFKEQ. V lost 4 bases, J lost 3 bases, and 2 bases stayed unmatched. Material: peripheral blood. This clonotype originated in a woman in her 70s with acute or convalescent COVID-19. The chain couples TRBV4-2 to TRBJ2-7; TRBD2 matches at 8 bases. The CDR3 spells CASSRAGGYEQYF. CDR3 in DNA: TGTGCCAGCAGCCGGGCGGGGGGCTACGAGCAGTACTTC.